The 32 T cell receptor beta chains below come from one sample, sequenced in a study of blood T cells in healthy people across ages. Through a sample-barcoded 5' primer and a J-beta primer mix, a second PCR was run for roughly 6 to 11 cycles. In TCRdb, the 5' RACE reads were re-called with MiXCR into one record per CDR3 protein. The table includes hundreds of thousands of distinct CDR3 sequences, roughly 50% detected once. The material sequenced was blood. These receptors were obtained from an elderly man in good health.

The chain employs TRBV7-6 and TRBJ2-2; D call uncertain. Trimming cost V 1 base and J 4 bases, with 16 bases left between them. The CDR3 has 17 amino acids. Germline-derived CDR1 and CDR2 are SGHVS and FNYEAQ. DNA for the CDR3: TGTGCCAGCAGCTTAGAGGTTCGGGCGATGGTCACCGGGGAGCTGTTTTTT. Its protein product is CASSLEVRAMVTGELFF. Looking up the rest from reference TRBV7-6 and TRBJ2-2 gives the full variable domain: GAGVSQSPRYKVTKRGQDVALRCDPISGHVSLYWYRQALGQGPEFLTYFNYEAQQDKSGLPNDRFSAERPEGSISTLTIQRTEQRDSAMYRCASSLEVRAMVTGELFFGEGSRLTVL.

The J gene is TRBJ2-7, the V gene TRBV28; D unresolved. The CDR3 extends over 12 amino acids. Looked up from germline, CDR1 is MDHEN and CDR2 is SYDVKM. Trimming stripped 6 bases from V and 7 bases from J, with 13 bases between. The CDR3 sequence: CASRTPGREQYF. The DNA for the CDR3 is TGTGCCAGCAGAACCCCCGGTCGGGAGCAGTACTTC.

The chain carries TRBV7-9 and TRBJ2-3; no definite D call. Trimming removed 7 bases at V and 4 bases at J, with 6 bases between. Germline loops: CDR1 SEHNR, CDR2 FQNEAQ (reference sequence). This CDR3 spans 11 amino acids. As DNA, the CDR3 is TGTGCCAGCATTTATTCAGATACGCAGTATTTT. Residues: CASIYSDTQYF.

The genes are TRBV7-9 and TRBJ2-7, with 7 bases lining up with TRBD2. Germline CDR1 SEHNR, CDR2 FQNEAQ (reference sequence). The length of the CDR3 is 14 residues. The V and J ends lost 4 bases and 5 bases, in that order; junction bases with no gene match: 8. The CDR3 DNA reads as TGTGCCAGCAGCTCCCGGGCTAGCGGCCACGAGCAGTACTTC. Protein product: CASSSRASGHEQYF.

Note on this clonotype: A read error may account for a junction end that differs from germline. The chain carries TRBV7-3 and TRBJ2-3; TRBD2 matches 8 bases. The CDR3 sequence is 13 residues long. Germline lookup yields CDR1 SGHTA and CDR2 FQGTGA. CDR3 amino acids: CVSSARTSQAQYF. The CDR3 nucleotides are TGTGTCAGCAGCGCCAGGACTAGCCAAGCGCAGTATTTT.

The V gene is TRBV27, the J gene TRBJ1-1, with 7 bases aligning to TRBD1. J gave up 4 bases and V 0 bases, and 11 bases lay outside the gene matches. CDR3 length equals 17 residues. Germline V lookup: CDR1 MNHEY, CDR2 SMNVEV (reference sequence). CDR3 in DNA: TGTGCCAGCAGTTTATCCCTATCGACAGGGAGGGGCACTGAAGCTTTCTTT. Amino acids: CASSLSLSTGRGTEAFF.

Only a few counts were recorded for this clonotype. The J gene is TRBJ2-3, the V gene TRBV7-3; 7 positions agree with TRBD2. Germline CDR1 reads SGHTA; CDR2 reads FQGTGA. Trimming cost V 6 bases and J 2 bases; bases outside gene matches: 8. The CDR3 runs to 15 residues. DNA for the CDR3: TGTGCCAGCAGGCCCACTAGCGCCTACACAGATACGCAGTATTTT. Translated: CASRPTSAYTDTQYF.

In its sample, this clonotype was seen a few times. The chain's CDR3 is CASMPDTEAFF. The CDR3 bases are TGTGCCAGCATGCCGGACACTGAAGCTTTCTTT. The chain couples TRBV6-1 to TRBJ1-1; D call uncertain. This CDR3 contains 11 residues. Germline lookup yields CDR1 MNHNS and CDR2 SASEGT. The V end was cut by 7 bases, the J end by 3 bases, with 6 bases between.

The gene calls are TRBV29-1 and TRBJ2-5, with 10 bases lining up with TRBD1. Germline V lookup: CDR1 SQVTM, CDR2 ANQGSEA. The CDR3 is 13 amino acids. J lost 4 bases, V lost 8 bases, and 7 bases had no gene match. As DNA, the CDR3 is TGCAGCTTCCCGGGGACAGGGGCAGAGACCCAGTACTTC. This codes for CSFPGTGAETQYF.

The chain joins TRBV19 to TRBJ2-5; D perhaps matches TRBD1 (6 bases). Gene TRBJ2-7 matches the end of the DNA better, so the J call may be wrong. This CDR3 is 15 amino acids long. Per the germline V gene, CDR1 is LNHDA and CDR2 is SQIVND (reference sequence). CDR3 region: CASSTASGVTYEQYF. CDR3 coding DNA: TGTGCCAGTAGTACCGCCTCAGGGGTCACCTACGAGCAGTACTTC.

The chain is built from TRBV20-1 and TRBJ1-6; 7 bases are shared with TRBD1. Germline trimming cut 4 bases from V and 9 bases from J; bases unmatched to any gene: 9. The germline gives CDR1 DFQATT, CDR2 SNEGSKA (reference sequence). The CDR3 has 14 residues. The CDR3 DNA is TGCAGTGCTACGCCCAGGGGGTTAGCTTCACCCCTCCACTTT. Its translation is CSATPRGLASPLHF.

This clonotype has more than one count but fewer than ten. The rearrangement uses TRBV20-1 and TRBJ1-1, with D unclear. CDR1 DFQATT and CDR2 SNEGSKA come from the germline V gene (reference sequence). The CDR3 sequence is 13 residues long. Trimming took off 4 bases at V and 1 base at J, with 10 bases between the two ends. Here the CDR3 reads CSAKTFRNTEAFF. Here the CDR3 DNA reads TGCAGTGCTAAGACGTTTAGGAACACTGAAGCTTTCTTT.

There are a few counts of this clonotype. The rearrangement uses TRBV6-2 or TRBV6-3 and TRBJ1-1, with D uncertain. CDR1 and CDR2 (germline): MNHEY, SVGEGT. CDR3 length: 11 amino acids. Between the trimmed V and J ends, which lost 5 bases and 8 bases, there was a span of 9 bases. The CDR3 region has the DNA TGTGCCAGCAGTCCCCGGACGGAAGCTTTCTTT. Translated: CASSPRTEAFF.

This clonotype was detected once. This chain joins TRBV20-1 and TRBJ2-3, with D possibly matching TRBD1 (6 bases). The CDR3 has 14 residues. V was shortened by 2 bases and J by 4 bases, with 13 bases between the two germline ends. The germline CDR1 and CDR2 sequences are DFQATT and SNEGSKA (reference sequence). CDR3 loop: CSARIPQGSDTQYF. DNA of the CDR3: TGCAGTGCTAGAATTCCCCAGGGGTCAGATACGCAGTATTTT.

This chain connects TRBV7-9 to TRBJ2-1, with D tentatively TRBD1 (5 bases). Deletions cut 5 bases from V and 2 bases from J, with 19 bases between. Germline CDR1 is SEHNR and CDR2 is FQNEAQ (reference sequence). The CDR3 extends over 17 amino acids. The CDR3 DNA sequence: TGTGCCAGCAGCCAGGGCAGGCACGGTATGACCTACAATGAGCAGTTCTTC. Amino acids: CASSQGRHGMTYNEQFF.

J is TRBJ2-3 and V is TRBV7-9; 8 nucleotides align to TRBD1. Trimming cost V 2 bases and J 14 bases; bases outside gene matches: 18. The CDR3 is made up of 16 amino acids. In germline, CDR1 is SEHNR, CDR2 FQNEAQ (reference sequence). The CDR3 loop is CASSLLGQGRNRYAYF. In DNA form, the CDR3 reads TGTGCCAGCAGCTTACTAGGACAGGGAAGAAACAGATACGCGTATTTT. Combining the CDR3 with reference TRBV7-9 and TRBJ2-3 gives the whole variable domain DTGVSQNPRHKITKRGQNVTFRCDPISEHNRLYWYRQTLGQGPEFLTYFQNEAQLEKSRLLSDRFSAERPKGSFSTLEIQRTEQGDSAMYLCASSLLGQGRNRYAYFGPGTRLTVL.

The V call is TRBV5-1, the J call TRBJ2-7, with 9 bases lining up with TRBD1. V was pared by 1 base and J by 0 bases, with 2 bases of the junction left unmatched. Germline V gives CDR1 SGHRS, CDR2 YFSETQ. The CDR3 runs 15 residues. The CDR3 sequence is CASSLTGGDSYEQYF. The CDR3 nucleotides read TGCGCCAGCAGCTTGACAGGGGGCGACTCCTACGAGCAGTACTTC.

This chain uses TRBV5-1 with TRBJ2-4; the D is unclear. The DNA end is a closer match to TRBJ2-7, so the J assignment may be wrong. The CDR3 length is 13 residues. CDR1 is SGHRS, CDR2 YFSETQ, per germline. CDR3 sequence: CASSSTDQSEQYF. As DNA, the CDR3 is TGCGCCAGCAGCTCAACAGACCAATCCGAGCAGTACTTC.

The V gene is TRBV10-3, the J gene TRBJ2-1, with TRBD2 identical over 7 bases. V dropped 3 bases and J dropped 5; count of bases not matched to a gene: 7. CDR1 ENHRY and CDR2 SYGVKD come from the germline V gene. The CDR3 extends over 15 amino acids. CDR3 bases: TGTGCCATCAGTGATGGCGGGAGTAATCACAATGAGCAGTTCTTC. This sequence encodes CAISDGGSNHNEQFF.

The chain joins TRBV5-1 to TRBJ2-7; no clear D gene. V was trimmed by 2 bases and J by 0 bases, leaving 9 bases between them. The CDR3 is made up of 14 amino acids. CDR1 and CDR2 from the germline V gene are SGHRS and YFSETQ. The CDR3 nucleotides are TGCGCCAGCAGCTTACAATTTGGCTCCTACGAGCAGTACTTC. Amino acid sequence: CASSLQFGSYEQYF.

The chain uses TRBV25-1 and TRBJ2-3, with unresolved D. Germline values: CDR1 MGHDK, CDR2 SYGVNS. V lost 8 bases to trimming and J lost 2 bases, with 11 bases between them. There are 13 residues in the CDR3. CDR3 sequence (DNA): TGTGCCAGCGCGAACAGTTACACAGATACGCAGTATTTT. Its translation is CASANSYTDTQYF.

The chain combines TRBV5-1 with TRBJ2-1, with TRBD2 matching over 12 bases. J was trimmed by 6 bases and V by 6 bases; bases with no gene match: 19. Germline V gene data show CDR1 as SGHRS and CDR2 as YFSETQ. The CDR3 spans 19 residues. In nucleotides, the CDR3 is TGCGCCAGCACCAGCTTGGAGGTTTCGGGGACTAGCGGGCCCAATGAGCAGTTCTTC. As protein: CASTSLEVSGTSGPNEQFF.

The V gene is TRBV11-2, the J gene TRBJ2-4; D not certain. CDR3 length equals 14 residues. In germline, CDR1 is SGHAT, CDR2 FQNNGV. V was pared by 5 bases and J by 0 bases, with 8 bases between. CDR3 in DNA: TGTGCCAGCAGCCCCCGGGTAGCCAAAAACATTCAGTACTTC. Protein sequence: CASSPRVAKNIQYF.

The rearrangement joins TRBV5-1 to TRBJ2-1; D remains ambiguous. Germline V gives CDR1 SGHRS, CDR2 YFSETQ. V lost 0 bases and J 6 bases, leaving 16 bases between the germline ends. This CDR3 is built from 16 residues. The CDR3, as DNA: TGCGCCAGCAGCTTGGCCCCGTTAGGTACCGGCAATGAGCAGTTCTTC. The encoded protein is CASSLAPLGTGNEQFF. Supplemented by reference TRBV5-1 and TRBJ2-1, the full variable domain reads KAGVTQTPRYLIKTRGQQVTLSCSPISGHRSVSWYQQTPGQGLQFLFEYFSETQRNKGNFPGRFSGRQFSNSRSEMNVSTLELGDSALYLCASSLAPLGTGNEQFFGPGTRLTVL.

The chain carries TRBV9 and TRBJ1-2; the D gene is possibly TRBD1 (6 bases). CDR3 size: 17 residues. Germline V CDR1 and CDR2: SGDLS, YYNGEE. V shed 3 bases and J shed 7 bases, with 25 bases lying between them. This chain's CDR3 is CASSEMYPEQGPSGYTF. The CDR3 nucleotides read TGTGCCAGCAGCGAAATGTACCCCGAGCAGGGGCCGTCTGGCTACACCTTC.

DNA for the CDR3: TGTGCCAGCAGTGCCCATACAGGGTTATGGGAGACCCAGTACTTC. It specifies CASSAHTGLWETQYF. The chain couples TRBV25-1 to TRBJ2-5; D is perhaps TRBD1 (6 bases). The germline V gene has CDR1 MGHDK and CDR2 SYGVNS. This CDR3 comprises 15 residues. Trimming removed 4 bases from V and 5 bases from J, with 17 bases in between.

The rearrangement links TRBV7-2 to TRBJ2-4; 7 nucleotides align to TRBD1. Gene TRBJ2-7 matches the end of the DNA better, so the J call may be wrong. Germline values: CDR1 SGHTA, CDR2 FQGNSA. The CDR3 contains 13 residues. CDR3 in DNA: TGTGCCAGTGGTCGTGGCAGGGGGATCGAGCAGTACTTC. This encodes CASGRGRGIEQYF.

The V and J genes are TRBV3-1 and TRBJ2-1; the D call may be TRBD1 or TRBD2 (5 bases each). The CDR3 runs 14 residues. Trimming cost V 1 base and J 8 bases, with 12 bases left between them. Germline V CDR1 and CDR2: LGHDT, YNNKEL (reference sequence). In nucleotides, the CDR3 is TGTGCCAGCAGCCAAGCGGCAGGGAGACATGAGCAGTTCTTC. This encodes CASSQAAGRHEQFF.

The chain carries TRBV25-1 and TRBJ2-5; 14 bases are shared with TRBD2. Per germline, CDR1 MGHDK and CDR2 SYGVNS. The V segment lost 8 bases and the J segment 11 bases; nucleotides outside the gene matches: 31. This CDR3 contains 21 residues. CDR3 residues: CASPKEKPRTGLGLAGGKQYF. CDR3 bases: TGTGCCAGCCCCAAGGAGAAACCCCGGACAGGATTAGGACTAGCGGGAGGCAAGCAGTACTTC.

This chain joins TRBV29-1 and TRBJ1-1, with D uncertain. Trimming shortened V by 4 bases and J by 8 bases, and 17 bases separated the two germline ends. The germline CDR1 and CDR2 sequences are SQVTM and ANQGSEA. The CDR3 runs to 13 residues. For the CDR3, the DNA is TGCAGCGTTGGGGGAGGGAAGGCGGGCGAAGCTTTCTTT. This encodes CSVGGGKAGEAFF.

A few counts support this clonotype. This rearrangement joins TRBV12-3 or TRBV12-4 to TRBJ2-7; perhaps TRBD2 as D (5 bases). The CDR3 extends over 14 amino acids. The V and J ends lost 5 bases and 3 bases respectively, with 14 bases between them. This chain's CDR3 is CASSPTRAGYEQYF. The CDR3 bases are TGTGCCAGCAGTCCGACAAGGGCGGGCTACGAGCAGTACTTC.

The chain recombines TRBV11-3 with TRBJ2-1; TRBD1 might be the D (6 bases). The CDR3 totals 15 residues. The ends were cut back, 5 bases at V and 0 bases at J, with 11 bases in the middle. Germline CDR1 SGHNT, CDR2 YENEEA. CDR3 amino acids: CASSHRVGSYNEQFF. CDR3 nucleotides: TGTGCCAGCAGCCACAGGGTCGGCTCCTACAATGAGCAGTTCTTC.